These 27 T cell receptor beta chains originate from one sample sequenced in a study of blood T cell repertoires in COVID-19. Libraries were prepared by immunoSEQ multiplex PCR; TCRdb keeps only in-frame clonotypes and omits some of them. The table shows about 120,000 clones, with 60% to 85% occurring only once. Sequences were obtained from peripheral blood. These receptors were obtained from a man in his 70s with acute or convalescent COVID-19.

The chain's CDR3 is CASSRGAGEETQYF. DNA of the CDR3: TGTGCCAGCTCGCGAGGGGCAGGGGAAGAGACCCAGTACTTC. The J gene is TRBJ2-5, the V gene TRBV6-5; D might be TRBD1 (6 bases). CDR1 is MNHEY and CDR2 is SVGAGI in the germline V gene. Between the trimmed V and J ends, which lost 8 bases and 3 bases, there was a span of 16 bases. The CDR3 is 14 residues long.

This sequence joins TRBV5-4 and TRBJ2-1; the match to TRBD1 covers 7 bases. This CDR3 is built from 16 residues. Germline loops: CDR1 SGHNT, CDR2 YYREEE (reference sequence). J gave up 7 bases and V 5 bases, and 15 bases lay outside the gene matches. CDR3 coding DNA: TGTGCCAGCAGGTCCACAGGGGTATCCCTGATGAATGAGCAGTTCTTC. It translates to CASRSTGVSLMNEQFF.

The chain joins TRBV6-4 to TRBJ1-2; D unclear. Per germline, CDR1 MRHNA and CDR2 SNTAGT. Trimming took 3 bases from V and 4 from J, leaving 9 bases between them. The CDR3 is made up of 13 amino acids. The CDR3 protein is CASSDGTFYGYTF. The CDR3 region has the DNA TGTGCCAGCAGTGATGGCACCTTCTATGGCTACACCTTC.

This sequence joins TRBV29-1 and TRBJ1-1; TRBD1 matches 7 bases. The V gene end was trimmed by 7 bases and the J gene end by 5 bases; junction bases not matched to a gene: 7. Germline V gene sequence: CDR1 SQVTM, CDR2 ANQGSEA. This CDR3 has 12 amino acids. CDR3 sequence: CSATGFETEAFF. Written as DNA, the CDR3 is TGCAGCGCGACAGGGTTCGAGACTGAAGCTTTCTTT.

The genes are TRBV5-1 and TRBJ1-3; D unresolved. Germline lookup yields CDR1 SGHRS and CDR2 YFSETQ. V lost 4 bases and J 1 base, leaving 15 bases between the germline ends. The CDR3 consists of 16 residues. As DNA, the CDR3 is TGCGCCAGCAGCCCTCAGGCAGCTACTTCTGGAAACACCATATATTTT. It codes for CASSPQAATSGNTIYF.

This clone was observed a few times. CDR3 residues: CASSSGVGGYTF. For the CDR3, the DNA is TGTGCCAGCAGCTCAGGGGTTGGTGGCTACACCTTC. The chain employs TRBV11-3 and TRBJ1-2; D possibly corresponds to TRBD1 (6 bases). The CDR3 consists of 12 residues. Trimming removed 4 bases at V and 7 bases at J, with 10 bases between. CDR1 and CDR2 from the germline V gene are SGHNT and YENEEA.

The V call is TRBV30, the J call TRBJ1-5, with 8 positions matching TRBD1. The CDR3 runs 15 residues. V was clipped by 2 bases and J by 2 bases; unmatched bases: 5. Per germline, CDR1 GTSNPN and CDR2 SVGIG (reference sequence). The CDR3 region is CAWSTGGLGNQPQHF. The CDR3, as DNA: TGTGCCTGGAGTACAGGGGGTCTCGGCAATCAGCCCCAGCATTTT. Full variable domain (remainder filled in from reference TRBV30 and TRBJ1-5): SQTIHQWPATLVQPVGSPLSLECTVEGTSNPNLYWYRQAAGRGLQLLFYSVGIGQISSEVPQNLSASRPQDRQFILSSKKLLLSDSGFYLCAWSTGGLGNQPQHFGDGTRLSIL.

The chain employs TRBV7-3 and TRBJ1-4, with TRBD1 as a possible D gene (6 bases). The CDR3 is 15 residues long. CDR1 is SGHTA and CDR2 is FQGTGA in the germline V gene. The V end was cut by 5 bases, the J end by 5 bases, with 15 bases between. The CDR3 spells CASSKTGQINEKLFF. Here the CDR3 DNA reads TGTGCCAGCAGCAAGACCGGACAGATAAATGAAAAACTGTTTTTT.

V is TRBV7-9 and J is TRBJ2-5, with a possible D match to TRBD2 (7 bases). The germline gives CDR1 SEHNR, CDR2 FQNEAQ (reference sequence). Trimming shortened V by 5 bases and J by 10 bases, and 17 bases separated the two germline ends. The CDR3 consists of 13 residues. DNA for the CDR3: TGTGCCAGCAGCCCAAGGGGGGGACTGGGCCAGTACTTC. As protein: CASSPRGGLGQYF.

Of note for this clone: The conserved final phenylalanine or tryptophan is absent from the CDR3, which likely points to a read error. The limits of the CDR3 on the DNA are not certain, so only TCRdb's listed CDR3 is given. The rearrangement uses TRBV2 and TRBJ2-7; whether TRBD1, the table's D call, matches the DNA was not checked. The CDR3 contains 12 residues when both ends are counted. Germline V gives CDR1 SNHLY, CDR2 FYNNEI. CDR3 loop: CASSEALGTGKT.

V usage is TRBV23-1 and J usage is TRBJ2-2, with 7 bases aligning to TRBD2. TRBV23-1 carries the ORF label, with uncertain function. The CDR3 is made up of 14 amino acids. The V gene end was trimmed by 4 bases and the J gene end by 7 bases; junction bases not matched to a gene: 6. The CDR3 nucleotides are TGCGCCAGCAGTCTCAAGCGGGACGGCGGGGAGCTGTTTTTT. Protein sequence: CASSLKRDGGELFF.

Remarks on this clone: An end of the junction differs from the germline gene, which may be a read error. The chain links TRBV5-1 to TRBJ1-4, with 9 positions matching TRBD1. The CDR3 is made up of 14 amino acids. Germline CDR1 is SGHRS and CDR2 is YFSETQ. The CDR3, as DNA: TGCGCCAGCACCTTGTTGGGACAGGGAGAAAAACTGTTTTTT. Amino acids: CASTLLGQGEKLFF.

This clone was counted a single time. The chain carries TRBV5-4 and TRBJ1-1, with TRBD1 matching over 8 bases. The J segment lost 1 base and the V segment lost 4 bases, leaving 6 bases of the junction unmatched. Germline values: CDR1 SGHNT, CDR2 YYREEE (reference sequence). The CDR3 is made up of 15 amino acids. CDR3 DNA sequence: TGTGCCAGCAGCCTTATCGACAGGGGGAACACTGAAGCTTTCTTT. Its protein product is CASSLIDRGNTEAFF. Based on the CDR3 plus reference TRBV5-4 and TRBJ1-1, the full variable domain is ETGVTQSPTHLIKTRGQQVTLRCSSQSGHNTVSWYQQALGQGPQFIFQYYREEENGRGNFPPRFSGLQFPNYSSELNVNALELDDSALYLCASSLIDRGNTEAFFGQGTRLTVV.

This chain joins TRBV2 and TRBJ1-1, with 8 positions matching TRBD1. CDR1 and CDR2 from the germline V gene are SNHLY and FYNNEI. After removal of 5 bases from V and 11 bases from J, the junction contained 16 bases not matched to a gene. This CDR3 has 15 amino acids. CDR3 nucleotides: TGTGCCAGCAGTACCCAGGGGGCCTCTTTAAGAGCGGCTTTCTTT. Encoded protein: CASSTQGASLRAAFF.

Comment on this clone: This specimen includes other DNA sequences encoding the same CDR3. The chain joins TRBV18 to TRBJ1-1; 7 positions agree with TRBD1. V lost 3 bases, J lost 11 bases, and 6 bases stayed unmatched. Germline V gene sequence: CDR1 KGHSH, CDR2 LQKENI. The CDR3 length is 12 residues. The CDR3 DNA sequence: TGTGCCAGCTCACCCCGGACAGGAGAGGCTTTCTTT. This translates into CASSPRTGEAFF.

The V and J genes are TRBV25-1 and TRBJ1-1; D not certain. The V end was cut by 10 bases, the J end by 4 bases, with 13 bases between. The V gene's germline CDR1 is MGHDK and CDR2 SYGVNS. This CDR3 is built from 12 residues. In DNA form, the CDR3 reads TGTGCCACTGCGACACTCGGCACTGAAGCTTTCTTT. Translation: CATATLGTEAFF. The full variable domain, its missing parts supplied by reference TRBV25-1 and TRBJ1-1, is EADIYQTPRYLVIGTGKKITLECSQTMGHDKMYWYQQDPGMELHLIHYSYGVNSTEKGDLSSESTVSRIRTEHFPLTLESARPSHTSQYLCATATLGTEAFFGQGTRLTVV.

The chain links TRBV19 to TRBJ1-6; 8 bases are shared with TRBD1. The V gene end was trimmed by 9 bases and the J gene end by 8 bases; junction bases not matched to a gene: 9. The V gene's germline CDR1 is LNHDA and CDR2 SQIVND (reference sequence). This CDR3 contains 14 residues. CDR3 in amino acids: CASQDRARDSPLHF. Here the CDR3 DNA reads TGTGCCAGCCAGGACAGGGCCAGGGATTCACCCCTCCACTTT.

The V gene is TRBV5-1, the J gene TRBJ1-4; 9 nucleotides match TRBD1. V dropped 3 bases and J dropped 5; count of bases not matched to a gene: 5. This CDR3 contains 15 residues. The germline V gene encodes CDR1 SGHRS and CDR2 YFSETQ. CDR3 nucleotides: TGCGCCAGCAGCTGGCTCGGGACAGGGAATGAAAAACTGTTTTTT. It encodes CASSWLGTGNEKLFF.

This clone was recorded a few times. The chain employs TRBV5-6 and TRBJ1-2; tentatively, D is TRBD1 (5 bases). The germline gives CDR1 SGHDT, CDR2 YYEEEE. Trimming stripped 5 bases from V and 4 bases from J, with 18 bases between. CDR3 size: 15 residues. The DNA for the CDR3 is TGTGCCAGCAGTCCCCCTTTGGGACTCAGCTATGGCTACACCTTC. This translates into CASSPPLGLSYGYTF.

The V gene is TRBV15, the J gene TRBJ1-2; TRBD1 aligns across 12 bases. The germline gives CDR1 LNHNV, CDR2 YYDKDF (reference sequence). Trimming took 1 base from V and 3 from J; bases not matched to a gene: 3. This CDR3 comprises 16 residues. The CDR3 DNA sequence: TGTGCCACCAGCAGAGGGAGGGACAGGGGGCACTATGGCTACACCTTC. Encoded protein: CATSRGRDRGHYGYTF. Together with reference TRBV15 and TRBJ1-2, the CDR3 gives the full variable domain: DAMVIQNPRYQVTQFGKPVTLSCSQTLNHNVMYWYQQKSSQAPKLLFHYYDKDFNNEADTPDNFQSRRPNTSFCFLDIRSPGLGDTAMYLCATSRGRDRGHYGYTFGSGTRLTVV.

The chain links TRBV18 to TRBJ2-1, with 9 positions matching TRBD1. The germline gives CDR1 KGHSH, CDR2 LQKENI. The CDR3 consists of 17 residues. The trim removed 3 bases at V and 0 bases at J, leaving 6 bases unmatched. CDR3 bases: TGTGCCAGCTCACCCGGGACAGGGTCGATCTCCTACAATGAGCAGTTCTTC. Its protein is CASSPGTGSISYNEQFF.

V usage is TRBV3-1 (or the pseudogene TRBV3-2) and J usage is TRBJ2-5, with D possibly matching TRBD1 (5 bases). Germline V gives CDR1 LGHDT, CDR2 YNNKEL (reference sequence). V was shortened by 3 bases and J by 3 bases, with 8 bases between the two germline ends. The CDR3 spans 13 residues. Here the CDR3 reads CASSHLGEETQYF. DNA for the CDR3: TGTGCCAGCAGCCATTTAGGGGAAGAGACCCAGTACTTC.

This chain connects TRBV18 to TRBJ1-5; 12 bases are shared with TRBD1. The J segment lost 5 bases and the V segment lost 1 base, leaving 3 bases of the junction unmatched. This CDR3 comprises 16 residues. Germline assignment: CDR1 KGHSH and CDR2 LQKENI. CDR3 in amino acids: CASSPRGQGAYQPQHF. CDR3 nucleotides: TGTGCCAGCTCACCACGGGGACAGGGGGCGTATCAGCCCCAGCATTTT.

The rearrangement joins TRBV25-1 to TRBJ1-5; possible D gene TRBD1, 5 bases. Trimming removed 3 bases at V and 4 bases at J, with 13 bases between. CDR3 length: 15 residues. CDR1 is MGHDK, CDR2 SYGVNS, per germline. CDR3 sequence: CASSDGQGLNQPQHF. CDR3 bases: TGTGCCAGCAGTGACGGGCAGGGACTAAATCAGCCCCAGCATTTT.

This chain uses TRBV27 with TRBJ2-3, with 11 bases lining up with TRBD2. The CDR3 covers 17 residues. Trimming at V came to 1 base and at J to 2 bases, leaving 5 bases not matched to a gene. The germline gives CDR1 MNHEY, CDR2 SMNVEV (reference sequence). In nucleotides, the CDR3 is TGTGCCAGCAGTTTATTTAGCGGGGGGGCCTCCACAGATACGCAGTATTTT. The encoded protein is CASSLFSGGASTDTQYF.

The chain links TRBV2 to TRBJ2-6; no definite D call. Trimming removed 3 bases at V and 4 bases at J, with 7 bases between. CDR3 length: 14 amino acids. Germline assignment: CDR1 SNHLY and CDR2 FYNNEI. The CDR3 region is CASSDVQGANVLTF. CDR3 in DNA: TGTGCCAGCAGTGACGTACAGGGGGCCAACGTCCTGACTTTC.

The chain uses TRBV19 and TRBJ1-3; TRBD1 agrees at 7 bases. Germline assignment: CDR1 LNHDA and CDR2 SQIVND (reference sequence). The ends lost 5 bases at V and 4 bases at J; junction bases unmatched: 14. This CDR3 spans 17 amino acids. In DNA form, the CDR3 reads TGTGCCAGTAGTCTCCACCACGCGACAGGGTCCGGAAACACCATATATTTT. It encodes CASSLHHATGSGNTIYF.